The 21 T cell receptor beta chains in this list originate from one sample, sequenced in a study of CD8+CD57+ T cells in acquired aplastic anemia. Genomic DNA, serving as template, underwent TCR beta VDJ and CDR3 profiling. TCRdb independently ran MiXCR on the reads; one entry per CDR3 protein. This sample carries a few hundred thousand distinct CDR3 sequences, roughly 80% of them seen once, and the ten largest clones take roughly 42%. The sequenced patients had an expansion of CD8+CD57+ cells seen by flow cytometry. Sequencing was done on a sample of sorted CD4+, CD8+, or CD8+CD57+ T cells (not recorded which) from PBMCs. The receptors shown here come from a human donor with aplastic anemia.

The chain is built from TRBV6-1 and TRBJ2-7, with D possibly TRBD1 on 5 matching bases. The CDR3 extends over 14 amino acids. CDR1 and CDR2 from the germline V gene are MNHNS and SASEGT. CDR3 amino acids: CASSFALGDDEQYV. The CDR3, as DNA: TGTGCCAGCAGCTTCGCATTAGGGGATGACGAGCAGTATGTC.

The rearrangement joins TRBV7-9 to TRBJ2-7; the match to TRBD2 covers 8 bases. V gave up 3 bases and J gave up 3 bases; unmatched junction bases: 16. The CDR3 is made up of 18 amino acids. Germline V gene data show CDR1 as SEHNR and CDR2 as FQNEAQ (reference sequence). CDR3 in amino acids: CASSFQTGGGSDDYEQYV. CDR3 bases: TGTGCCAGCAGCTTTCAAACAGGCGGGGGGAGCGATGACTACGAGCAGTACGTC.

The V and J genes are TRBV20-1 and TRBJ2-7; D possibly uses TRBD1 or TRBD2 (5 bases each). The ends were cut back, 6 bases at V and 3 bases at J, with 24 bases in the middle. The length of the CDR3 is 16 residues. CDR1 is DFQATT, CDR2 SNEGSKA, per germline (reference sequence). For the CDR3, the DNA is TGCAGTGCCAGTAGTTGGGAACGCAAGAGGGGCTACGAGCAGTACTTC. Translation gives CSASSWERKRGYEQYF.

Remarks on this clonotype: The conserved phenylalanine or tryptophan is not found at the CDR3 terminus, so this likely reflects a read error. The limits of the CDR3 on the DNA are not certain, so only TCRdb's listed CDR3 is given. The chain couples TRBV7-3 to TRBJ2-3; TRBD1, the table's D call, was not compared with the DNA. The V gene's germline CDR1 is SGHTA and CDR2 FQGTGA. Ends included, the CDR3 has 13 residues. CDR3 sequence reads: CASSFGGATSSTS.

Concerning this clonotype: Because the CDR3 is missing its conserved closing phenylalanine or tryptophan, this is likely a read error. No DNA is shown, since the ends of the CDR3 on it are uncertain; the CDR3 is the one TCRdb lists. The gene calls are TRBV7-8 and TRBJ2-3; the D call TRBD2 from the table was never checked on the DNA. CDR1 is SGHVS and CDR2 is FQNEAQ in the germline V gene. The CDR3 totals 13 residues, both ends included. The CDR3 spells CASGVGGAAAKHY.

Note on this clonotype: The conserved closing phenylalanine or tryptophan is absent in this CDR3, likely reflecting a read error. No DNA is shown, since the ends of the CDR3 on it are uncertain; the CDR3 is the one TCRdb lists. The V call is TRBV2, the J call TRBJ1-2; TRBD1, the table's D call, lacks a check against the DNA. The germline gives CDR1 SNHLY, CDR2 FYNNEI. The CDR3 spans 16 residues, counting both ends. The CDR3 loop reads CASGDGGTGTQYFGTV.

J is TRBJ1-2 and V is TRBV12-3 or TRBV12-4, with D perhaps TRBD1 (5 bases). Deletions cut 5 bases from V and 3 bases from J, with 13 bases between. The CDR3 length is 14 residues. CDR3 DNA sequence: TGTGCCAGCAGTGATACAGGTGGGGACTATGGCTACACCTTC. It translates to CASSDTGGDYGYTF.

This clonotype has more than one count but fewer than ten. Since no conserved phenylalanine or tryptophan closes the CDR3, a read error is the likely cause. It is unclear where the CDR3 begins or ends on the DNA, so no DNA is shown, and the CDR3 is as TCRdb lists it. The rearrangement joins TRBV2 to TRBJ1-6. Ends included, the CDR3 has 16 residues. Per germline, CDR1 SNHLY and CDR2 FYNNEI. CDR3 sequence: CASSPTSFYNEQFFGP.

This chain links TRBV24-1 with TRBJ2-1; perhaps TRBD1 as D (6 bases). Germline CDR1 reads KGHDR; CDR2 reads SFDVKD. The CDR3 has 13 residues. V gave up 7 bases and J gave up 8 bases, with 14 bases separating them. The CDR3 sequence is CATRDRGIHEQFF. CDR3 DNA: TGTGCCACCAGAGATAGGGGGATCCATGAGCAGTTCTTC.

V is TRBV7-6 and J is TRBJ2-5; possibly TRBD2 for D (5 bases). Trimming took 10 bases from V and 7 from J, leaving 22 bases between them. Per germline, CDR1 SGHVS and CDR2 FNYEAQ. This CDR3 is 14 amino acids long. In DNA, the CDR3 is TGTGCCACCAGTTCAGGCAGCGGCAATTCGACCCAGTACTTC. Amino acids: CATSSGSGNSTQYF.

V gene TRBV11-3 combines with J gene TRBJ2-5; no definite D call. This CDR3 has 15 amino acids. Between the trimmed V and J ends, which lost 1 base and 2 bases, there was a span of 11 bases. Germline V gene sequence: CDR1 SGHNT, CDR2 YENEEA. CDR3 protein: CASSLGQTAQETQYF. For the CDR3, the DNA is TGTGCCAGCAGCTTAGGTCAGACGGCTCAAGAGACCCAGTACTTC. The variable domain in full, with the rest retrieved from reference TRBV11-3 and TRBJ2-5, is EAGVVQSPRYKIIEKKQPVAFWCNPISGHNTLYWYLQNLGQGPELLIRYENEEAVDDSQLPKDRFSAERLKGVDSTLKIQPAELGDSAVYLCASSLGQTAQETQYFGPGTRLLVL.

The chain carries TRBV7-2 and TRBJ2-1; D remains ambiguous. The ends were cut back, 0 bases at V and 16 bases at J, with 22 bases in the middle. Germline lookup yields CDR1 SGHTA and CDR2 FQGNSA. The CDR3 has 15 amino acids. CDR3 residues: CASSLAGGADNQYFF. CDR3 in DNA: TGTGCCAGCAGCTTAGCTGGCGGTGCCGATAATCAGTATTTCTTC.

Comment on this clonotype: This likely comes from a read error, as the CDR3 has no conserved phenylalanine or tryptophan at its end. No DNA is shown, since the ends of the CDR3 on it are uncertain; the CDR3 is the one TCRdb lists. The gene calls are TRBV7-2 and TRBJ2-3. Germline-derived CDR1 and CDR2 are SGHTA and FQGNSA. The CDR3 sequence runs 14 residues, both termini included. The CDR3 is CASSFTSAMSTSSG.

The V and J genes are TRBV11-1 and TRBJ1-1, with unresolved D. The length of the CDR3 is 16 residues. V lost 8 bases to trimming and J lost 0 bases, with 19 bases between them. The V gene's germline CDR1 is SGHAT and CDR2 FQDESV (reference sequence). The CDR3 DNA follows: TGTGCCAGCGGATTAACTCCCGTCGTCTTGAACACTGAAGCTTTCTTT. Its translation is CASGLTPVVLNTEAFF.

This chain joins TRBV7-8 and TRBJ2-3; weak D call: TRBD1 (6 bases). This CDR3 is 14 amino acids long. Trimming shortened V by 4 bases and J by 15 bases, and 23 bases separated the two germline ends. Germline CDR1 and CDR2: SGHVS and FQNEAQ. For the CDR3, the DNA is TGTGCCAGCAGCTCCGCGGTTACGGCCGGACAGTTCTATTTT. Translated: CASSSAVTAGQFYF.

This clonotype was seen a few times. V usage is TRBV11-3 and J usage is TRBJ2-1; 7 bases match TRBD1. CDR1 is SGHNT and CDR2 is YENEEA in the germline V gene. Losses at the gene ends were 0 bases for V and 0 bases for J; bases not matched to a gene: 5. The CDR3 is 17 amino acids. CDR3 sequence (DNA): TGTGCCAGCAGCTTAGATCTGACAGGGAGCTCCTACAATGAGCAGTTCTTC. Encoded protein: CASSLDLTGSSYNEQFF.

Turning to this clonotype: This likely comes from a read error, as the CDR3 has no conserved phenylalanine or tryptophan at its end. It is unclear where the CDR3 begins or ends on the DNA, so no DNA is shown, and the CDR3 is as TCRdb lists it. The chain carries TRBV24-1 and TRBJ2-2; the table assigns TRBD1, which was not confirmed against the DNA. Per the germline V gene, CDR1 is KGHDR and CDR2 is SFDVKD. Inclusive of both ends, the CDR3 amounts to 15 amino acids. CDR3 region: CATSDPDQNTEELFI.

The chain recombines TRBV7-9 with TRBJ2-1; no clear D gene. Trimming stripped 1 base from V and 7 bases from J, with 8 bases between. This CDR3 has 13 residues. CDR1 is SEHNR, CDR2 FQNEAQ, per germline (reference sequence). CDR3 protein: CASSLDIVNEQFF. CDR3 nucleotide sequence: TGTGCCAGCAGCTTAGACATCGTGAATGAGCAGTTCTTC.

The chain carries TRBV13 and TRBJ2-2, with 8 bases fitting TRBD2. Germline V gives CDR1 PRHDT, CDR2 FYEKMQ (reference sequence). The CDR3 has 14 amino acids. With 10 bases clipped from V and 6 bases from J, the junction kept 10 bases outside the gene matches. The chain's CDR3 is CATGTGRAPGELFF. The CDR3 DNA sequence: TGTGCCACCGGGACCGGGAGGGCCCCCGGGGAGCTGTTTTTT. The complete variable domain, with remaining parts taken from reference TRBV13 and TRBJ2-2, reads AAGVIQSPRHLIKEKRETATLKCYPIPRHDTVYWYQQGPGQDPQFLISFYEKMQSDKGSIPDRFSAQQFSDYHSELNMSSLELGDSALYFCATGTGRAPGELFFGEGSRLTVL.

The gene calls are TRBV2 and TRBJ2-7; weak D call: TRBD1 (6 bases). This CDR3 contains 14 residues. CDR1 is SNHLY, CDR2 FYNNEI, per germline. Deletions cut 7 bases from V and 10 bases from J, with 23 bases between. CDR3 amino acids: CASTHGTTRDTQYF. CDR3 bases: TGTGCCAGCACCCACGGGACAACCCGCGACACCCAGTACTTC.

This clonotype came up a few times. This chain links TRBV20-1 with TRBJ1-6; D not certain. In germline, CDR1 is DFQATT, CDR2 SNEGSKA (reference sequence). Trimming cost V 1 base and J 6 bases, with 10 bases left between them. CDR3 length: 14 residues. DNA of the CDR3: TGCAGTGCTAGAGGTTTCAGCTTTAATTCACCCCTCCACTTT. This encodes CSARGFSFNSPLHF.